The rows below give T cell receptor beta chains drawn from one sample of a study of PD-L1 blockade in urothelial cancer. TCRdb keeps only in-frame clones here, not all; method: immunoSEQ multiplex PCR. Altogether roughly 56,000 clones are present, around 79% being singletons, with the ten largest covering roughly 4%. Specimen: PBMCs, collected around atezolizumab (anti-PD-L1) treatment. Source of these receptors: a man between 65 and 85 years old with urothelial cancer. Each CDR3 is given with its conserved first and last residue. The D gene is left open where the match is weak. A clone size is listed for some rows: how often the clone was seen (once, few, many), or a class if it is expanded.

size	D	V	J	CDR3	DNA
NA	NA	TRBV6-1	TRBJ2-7	CASSELSAYAYF	TGTGCCAGCAGTGAACTCAGTGCTTACGCGTACTTC
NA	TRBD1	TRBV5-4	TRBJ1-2	CASSSTNRGFYGYTF	TGTGCCAGCAGCTCGACCAACAGGGGGTTCTATGGCTACACCTTC
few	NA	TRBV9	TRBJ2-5	CASSVDLASFGETQYF	TGTGCCAGCAGCGTAGATCTAGCGTCATTTGGAGAGACCCAGTACTTC
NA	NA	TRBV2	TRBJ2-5	CASTLGIQETQYF	TGTGCCAGCACTCTCGGGATTCAAGAGACCCAGTACTTC
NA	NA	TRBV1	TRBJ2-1	CTSSQGLTSVPLSSYNEQFF	TGCACCAGCAGCCAAGGCTTGACTAGCGTCCCTTTAAGCTCCTACAATGAGCAGTTCTTC
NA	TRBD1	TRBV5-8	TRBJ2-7	CASKIRGPYEQYF	TGTGCCAGCAAAATCAGGGGGCCCTACGAGCAGTACTTC
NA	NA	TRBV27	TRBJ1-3	CASSLTGSSGNTIYF	TGTGCCAGCAGTTTAACAGGGAGCTCTGGAAACACCATATATTTT
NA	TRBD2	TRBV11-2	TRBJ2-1	CASSGTSGGYNEQFF	TGTGCCAGCAGCGGGACTAGCGGGGGTTACAATGAGCAGTTCTTC
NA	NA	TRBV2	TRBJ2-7	CASKASTYEQYF	TGTGCCAGCAAAGCGTCGACCTACGAGCAGTACTTC
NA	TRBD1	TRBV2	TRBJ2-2	CASSFAGGTGELFF	TGTGCCAGCAGTTTCGCAGGGGGCACCGGGGAGCTGTTTTTT
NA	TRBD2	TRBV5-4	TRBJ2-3	CASSFRTSGTTDTQYF	TGTGCCAGCAGCTTCCGGACTAGCGGGACAACAGATACGCAGTATTTT
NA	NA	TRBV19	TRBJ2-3	CASSRIRAAGNPDTQYF	TGTGCCAGTAGTAGAATAAGGGCGGCCGGGAACCCAGATACGCAGTATTTT
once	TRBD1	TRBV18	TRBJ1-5	CASSADRANQPQHF	TGTGCCAGCTCAGCAGACAGGGCTAACCAGCCCCAGCATTTT
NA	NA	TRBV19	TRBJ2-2	CASSIVGGAGELFF	TGTGCCAGTAGTATAGTAGGGGGAGCCGGGGAGCTGTTTTTT
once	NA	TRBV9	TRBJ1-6	CASSVATGGDSPLHF	TGTGCCAGCAGCGTAGCTACGGGGGGGGACTCACCCCTCCACTTT